The clone carrying this TCR beta chain was detected a few times. Its target is not known. These data originate in a study of beta chain features in type 1 diabetes. Study-wide results and limits: TCRB rearrangement may or may not be influenced by HLA type; here this remained unresolved. Shorter TCRB CDR3s, moderately but significantly so, were found in Type 1 diabetes patients in all four CD4+ subsets. Over-representation of high TCR-expressing cells was a possible consequence of cDNA sequencing.

Each of the CD4+ naive, central memory, regulatory and stem cell-like memory populations was sorted via CD45RO/CCR7/CD25/CD127/CD95/CD27. The length of the CDR3 is 17 residues. Germline-derived CDR1 and CDR2 are MDHEN and SYDVKM. Trimming removed 3 bases from V and 0 bases from J, with 12 bases in between. All of the isolated RNA was reverse transcribed, so expressed TCRB transcripts were sequenced. Produced via immunoSEQ multiplex PCR; TCRdb's table is partial and in-frame only. Found here are some 280,000 clones, roughly an eighth of them singletons; the top ten hold 0.015% to 0.02%. This receptor was taken from a man aged 25-45 years with type 1 diabetes. The genes are TRBV28 and TRBJ2-6; a possible D gene is TRBD1 (5 bases). The specimen was naive CD4+ T cells from blood. The CDR3 bases are TGTGCCAGCAGTTTCCCAGGGCCCTCCTCTGGGGCCAACGTCCTGACTTTC. As protein: CASSFPGPSSGANVLTF.